Below, one TCR beta chain is given with its context. Trimming shortened V by 3 bases and J by 13 bases, and 13 bases separated the two germline ends. CDR1 is MDHEN and CDR2 is SYDVKM in the germline V gene. The CDR3 covers 12 residues. The sample originates from a study of T cell responses to AZD1222 COVID-19 vaccine. Clones were sequenced by immunoSEQ multiplex PCR, and TCRdb holds only the in-frame ones, with some missing. The repertoire consists of 120,000 or so clones, with more than 80% occurring once and the leading ten covering under 4%. The TCR was taken from an adult in good health. The rearrangement uses TRBV28 and TRBJ2-1, with no clear D. The material sequenced was peripheral blood, taken on day 0 of AZD1222 vaccination. The DNA of the CDR3 is TGTGCCAGCAGTTTCTTGCTAAGGGTTCAGTTCTTC. It is translated as CASSFLLRVQFF.